Listed here are 27 T cell receptor beta chains from one sample, sequenced in a study of cytomegalovirus exposure and HLA in healthy donors (dated by TCRdb to the late 2010s). Library construction relied on the immunoSEQ multiplex PCR assay. For the multiplex PCR, a mixture combining 60 forward primers for TCR Vbeta segments and 13 reverse primers for TCR Jbeta segments was used. Held by TCRdb, this immuneACCESS table contains in-frame sequences only and omits some clones. Under half of the omission traces to an unresolved V gene where checked; the cause of the rest is unknown. The sample's table lists a count of more than 200,000 clones. Around 0.95% of the sample is in the top ten clones. Material for sequencing was PBMCs. These receptors originate from a woman aged 30 to 39 in good health and CMV-seropositive.

This rearrangement joins TRBV5-8 to TRBJ1-3; TRBD1 is a possible D gene (6 bases). V dropped 2 bases and J dropped 0 bases, with 9 bases sitting between them. The CDR3 runs 15 residues. The germline gives CDR1 SGHTS, CDR2 YDEGEE. CDR3 sequence: CASSFDRPSGNTIYF. The CDR3 DNA follows: TGTGCCAGCAGCTTTGACAGGCCCTCTGGAAACACCATATATTTT.

V is TRBV19 and J is TRBJ1-2; D is possibly TRBD1 (6 bases). The ends were cut back, 6 bases at V and 5 bases at J, with 16 bases in the middle. CDR3 length: 14 residues. Germline V gene sequence: CDR1 LNHDA, CDR2 SQIVND (reference sequence). The CDR3 reads CASSQGIPRYGYTF. The CDR3 region has the DNA TGTGCCAGTAGCCAGGGGATACCTAGGTATGGCTACACCTTC.

The genes are TRBV2 and TRBJ1-2, with D perhaps TRBD1 (6 bases). This CDR3 has 17 residues. Germline V gene sequence: CDR1 SNHLY, CDR2 FYNNEI. Between the trimmed V and J ends, which lost 5 bases and 0 bases, there was a span of 19 bases. The CDR3 DNA reads TGTGCCAGCAGTCCCATTACGGGACATACAACTAACTATGGCTACACCTTC. As protein: CASSPITGHTTNYGYTF.

The V and J genes are TRBV7-2 and TRBJ2-1, with TRBD2 matching 9 bases. The J segment lost 2 bases and the V segment lost 2 bases, leaving 10 bases of the junction unmatched. Germline CDR1 reads SGHTA; CDR2 reads FQGNSA. This CDR3 region has 18 residues. The CDR3: CASSLRVAGEITYNEQFF. Here the CDR3 DNA reads TGTGCCAGCAGCTTACGAGTAGCGGGAGAAATCACCTACAATGAGCAGTTCTTC. Filled out from reference TRBV7-2 and TRBJ2-1, the complete variable domain reads GAGVSQSPSNKVTEKGKDVELRCDPISGHTALYWYRQSLGQGLEFLIYFQGNSAPDKSGLPSDRFSAERTGGSVSTLTIQRTQQEDSAVYLCASSLRVAGEITYNEQFFGPGTRLTVL.

J is TRBJ2-4 and V is TRBV30; 10 bases agree with TRBD2. Germline assignment: CDR1 GTSNPN and CDR2 SVGIG (reference sequence). V was pared by 5 bases and J by 5 bases, with 3 bases of the junction left unmatched. The CDR3 consists of 13 residues. The CDR3 spells CAWGLAAENIQYF. The DNA of the CDR3 is TGTGCCTGGGGACTAGCGGCCGAAAACATTCAGTACTTC. The variable domain in full, with the rest retrieved from reference TRBV30 and TRBJ2-4, is SQTIHQWPATLVQPVGSPLSLECTVEGTSNPNLYWYRQAAGRGLQLLFYSVGIGQISSEVPQNLSASRPQDRQFILSSKKLLLSDSGFYLCAWGLAAENIQYFGAGTRLSVL.

This chain joins TRBV5-1 and TRBJ2-2; 9 bases map to TRBD2. In germline, CDR1 is SGHRS, CDR2 YFSETQ. This CDR3 is 16 amino acids long. V dropped 0 bases and J dropped 2; count of bases not matched to a gene: 2. In DNA form, the CDR3 reads TGCGCCAGCAGCTTGGGACTAGCGGTAAACACCGGGGAGCTGTTTTTT. As protein: CASSLGLAVNTGELFF.

The chain recombines TRBV11-2 with TRBJ2-5; 7 bases agree with TRBD1. V trimming: 5 bases; J trimming: 3 bases; junction bases outside the gene matches: 9. The CDR3 runs to 15 residues. Per the germline V gene, CDR1 is SGHAT and CDR2 is FQNNGV. For the CDR3, the DNA is TGTGCCAGCAGCCGCAGGGACAGCATAGAAGAGACCCAGTACTTC. This sequence encodes CASSRRDSIEETQYF.

The gene calls are TRBV5-1 and TRBJ1-1, with TRBD1 matching over 9 bases. Trimming took 2 bases from V and 2 from J; bases not matched to a gene: 7. Germline values: CDR1 SGHRS, CDR2 YFSETQ. There are 16 residues in the CDR3. CDR3 in amino acids: CASSLGQGRYNTEAFF. CDR3 DNA sequence: TGCGCCAGCAGCTTAGGACAGGGGCGATATAACACTGAAGCTTTCTTT.

The rearrangement uses TRBV6-6 and TRBJ2-6; a possible D gene is TRBD1 (5 bases). Germline V gene lookup returns CDR1 MNHNY and CDR2 SVGAGI (reference sequence). Trimming took 7 bases from V and 0 from J, leaving 10 bases between them. The CDR3 runs 15 residues. The CDR3 nucleotides are TGTGCCAGCACTCCTCAGGGCTCTGGGGCCAACGTCCTGACTTTC. Protein product: CASTPQGSGANVLTF.

The gene calls are TRBV27 and TRBJ1-6; D remains unclear. Per germline, CDR1 MNHEY and CDR2 SMNVEV (reference sequence). Trimming cost V 5 bases and J 7 bases, with 12 bases left between them. This CDR3 contains 14 residues. Here the CDR3 DNA reads TGTGCCAGCAGTCGCCCGGGAACAAATTCACCCCTCCACTTT. Its protein is CASSRPGTNSPLHF.

The genes are TRBV29-1 and TRBJ2-2; 7 nucleotides agree with TRBD1. With 6 bases clipped from V and 6 bases from J, the junction kept 4 bases outside the gene matches. CDR3 length equals 12 residues. Germline V gives CDR1 SQVTM, CDR2 ANQGSEA. As DNA, the CDR3 is TGCAGCGTACGACAGGGCGCCGGGGAGCTGTTTTTT. Translation gives CSVRQGAGELFF.

The V call is TRBV5-5, the J call TRBJ1-2, with unresolved D. This CDR3 comprises 15 residues. V lost 4 bases and J lost 4, with 17 bases in between. Germline loops: CDR1 SGHKS, CDR2 YYEKEE (reference sequence). This chain's CDR3 is CASSPQLLSRYGYTF. CDR3 nucleotides: TGTGCCAGCAGCCCCCAACTCTTGAGCCGCTATGGCTACACCTTC.

The V and J genes are TRBV28 and TRBJ2-5, with TRBD1 matching over 7 bases. This CDR3 is built from 15 residues. With 2 bases clipped from V and 0 bases from J, the junction kept 3 bases outside the gene matches. Germline V gene data show CDR1 as MDHEN and CDR2 as SYDVKM. The CDR3 protein is CASSLRQGDQETQYF. CDR3 in DNA: TGTGCCAGCAGTTTAAGACAGGGAGACCAAGAGACCCAGTACTTC.

The chain has TRBV6-1 and TRBJ2-7; weak D call: TRBD1 (6 bases). This CDR3 spans 18 amino acids. The V gene's germline CDR1 is MNHNS and CDR2 SASEGT. Deletions cut 2 bases from V and 2 bases from J, with 22 bases between. The CDR3 DNA sequence: TGTGCCAGCAGTGAAATCAATATGTTCGGGACATCAACCTACGAGCAGTACTTC. Translating it yields CASSEINMFGTSTYEQYF.

This chain connects TRBV14 to TRBJ1-4; TRBD1 is a possible D gene (6 bases). The CDR3 length is 15 residues. CDR1 is SGHDN and CDR2 is FVKESK in the germline V gene. The V and J ends lost 3 bases and 2 bases respectively, with 10 bases between them. CDR3 DNA: TGTGCCAGCAGCCAGGTGGGGGCGACTAATGAAAAACTGTTTTTT. It yields the protein CASSQVGATNEKLFF.

V gene TRBV6-4 combines with J gene TRBJ1-6; TRBD1 is a possible D gene (6 bases). Trimming stripped 4 bases from V and 0 bases from J, with 16 bases between. This CDR3 has 18 residues. Per the germline V gene, CDR1 is MRHNA and CDR2 is SNTAGT. The chain's CDR3 is CASSVCHRVSSYNSPLHF. CDR3 DNA: TGTGCCAGCAGTGTGTGTCACAGGGTAAGCTCCTATAATTCACCCCTCCACTTT.

Comments on this clone: Within the sample, other DNA sequences also encode this same CDR3. The chain recombines TRBV9 with TRBJ1-5, with D possibly being TRBD1 (6 bases). This CDR3 has 15 amino acids. CDR1 is SGDLS, CDR2 YYNGEE, per germline. Deletions cut 2 bases from V and 0 bases from J, with 9 bases between. The CDR3 region has the DNA TGTGCCAGCAGCGTTACAGGGAATAGCAATCAGCCCCAGCATTTT. This encodes CASSVTGNSNQPQHF.

CDR3 DNA: TGTGCCAGCAGCCTTAGACAAGAGACCCAGTACTTC. Its protein is CASSLRQETQYF. The chain recombines TRBV13 with TRBJ2-5, with D unclear. This CDR3 region has 12 residues. V was trimmed by 5 bases and J by 2 bases, leaving 6 bases between them. From germline, CDR1 is PRHDT and CDR2 FYEKMQ (reference sequence).

The rearrangement uses TRBV5-1 and TRBJ1-2, with D tentatively TRBD1 (5 bases). Looked up from germline, CDR1 is SGHRS and CDR2 is YFSETQ. Trimming removed 0 bases at V and 8 bases at J, with 14 bases between. There are 14 residues in the CDR3. CDR3 in DNA: TGCGCCAGCAGCTTGGGATCGACGACAGCGGGCTACACCTTC. This sequence encodes CASSLGSTTAGYTF.

The V and J genes are TRBV6-5 and TRBJ2-4; D is perhaps TRBD1 (5 bases). Germline lookup yields CDR1 MNHEY and CDR2 SVGAGI. Trimming removed 6 bases from V and 8 bases from J, with 17 bases in between. CDR3 length equals 14 residues. The CDR3 sequence is CASSQGQKEYIQYF. The CDR3 nucleotides are TGTGCCAGCAGCCAAGGACAAAAGGAGTACATTCAGTACTTC.

DNA for the CDR3: TGTGCCAGCAGCCCCATCGGGGTCTCTGGGGCCAACGTCCTGACTTTC. Translated: CASSPIGVSGANVLTF. The chain couples TRBV7-9 to TRBJ2-6; perhaps TRBD2 as D (5 bases). From germline, CDR1 is SEHNR and CDR2 FQNEAQ (reference sequence). V lost 5 bases, J lost 0 bases, and 11 bases lay in between. The CDR3 totals 16 residues.

The CDR3 bases are TGTGCCAGCAGTCCCGAGAGGGGAGGCACTGAAGCTTTCTTT. Its protein is CASSPERGGTEAFF. This chain links TRBV5-5 with TRBJ1-1; tentative D call: TRBD1 (5 bases). V shed 5 bases and J shed 4 bases, with 15 bases lying between them. From germline, CDR1 is SGHKS and CDR2 YYEKEE (reference sequence). There are 14 residues in the CDR3.

This chain uses TRBV10-1 with TRBJ2-7, with a tentative D call TRBD2 (6 bases). This CDR3 region has 15 residues. V lost 1 base and J lost 3, with 13 bases in between. Germline V gene lookup returns CDR1 WNHNN and CDR2 SYGVQD (reference sequence). The CDR3 sequence is CASSELSGGSYEQYF. The CDR3 DNA is TGCGCCAGCAGTGAGTTATCCGGGGGAAGCTACGAGCAGTACTTC.

The J gene is TRBJ2-7, the V gene TRBV27; 8 nucleotides line up with TRBD1. V trimming: 3 bases; J trimming: 7 bases; junction bases outside the gene matches: 8. The CDR3 runs 14 residues. Germline values: CDR1 MNHEY, CDR2 SMNVEV (reference sequence). CDR3 loop: CASSFNGQGQEQYF. Written as DNA, the CDR3 is TGTGCCAGCAGTTTCAACGGACAGGGCCAAGAGCAGTACTTC.

The chain joins TRBV10-3 to TRBJ2-5; the D gene is possibly TRBD2 (5 bases). V shed 3 bases and J shed 2 bases, with 10 bases lying between them. CDR3 size: 14 residues. Per the germline V gene, CDR1 is ENHRY and CDR2 is SYGVKD. The CDR3 loop reads CAISERGSQETQYF. CDR3 DNA: TGTGCCATCAGTGAACGGGGTTCGCAAGAGACCCAGTACTTC.

The CDR3 here is CASSTSRLRGRYTNEQYF. The CDR3 DNA sequence: TGTGCCAGCAGCACTAGTAGGTTGCGCGGGAGATATACGAACGAGCAGTACTTC. The chain is built from TRBV7-9 and TRBJ2-7, with 7 bases aligning to TRBD2. The V segment lost 5 bases and the J segment 5 bases; nucleotides outside the gene matches: 21. Germline-derived CDR1 and CDR2 are SEHNR and FQNEAQ (reference sequence). CDR3 length: 18 amino acids.

The chain's CDR3 is CAWSPSTDTQYF. Here the CDR3 DNA reads TGTGCCTGGAGTCCCTCCACAGATACGCAGTATTTT. This chain links TRBV30 with TRBJ2-3; D is ambiguous. The V gene lost 2 bases and the J gene lost 2 bases, with 5 bases spanning the gap. The CDR3 runs 12 residues. Germline CDR1 is GTSNPN and CDR2 is SVGIG (reference sequence).